The rows below give T cell receptor beta chains drawn from one sample of a study of shared clonotypes between healthy human individuals. Profiled with immunoSEQ multiplex PCR; TCRdb holds only in-frame clones, not every one. The sample lists hundreds of thousands of clones; 96% were seen once. Sequencing was done on a sample of naive CD8+ T cells sorted from blood. These receptors originate from a woman in her twenties or thirties in good health. Both conserved end residues are part of each CDR3. Fields, in order: V gene, clone size, D gene, J gene, CDR3 length, CDR3 DNA, CDR3 protein. The D gene is left open where the match is weak. Where a row states a size, it is once, few, many or the class of an expanded clone; other rows omit it.

v_gene: TRBV19; abundance: .; d_gene: .; j_gene: TRBJ2-2; len: 14; CDR3nt: TGTGCCAGTACCTCGGGAGCGGGCACCGGGGAGCTGTTTTTT; CDR3aa: CASTSGAGTGELFF
v_gene: TRBV7-3; abundance: .; d_gene: .; j_gene: TRBJ2-1; len: 17; CDR3nt: TGTGCCAGCAGCATCCCGGGAGCCATTGTCTCCTACAATGAGCAGTTCTTC; CDR3aa: CASSIPGAIVSYNEQFF
v_gene: TRBV6-5; abundance: .; d_gene: .; j_gene: TRBJ2-7; len: 14; CDR3nt: TGTGCCAGCAGCTGGGGGGCTAATTCCTACGAGCAGTACTTC; CDR3aa: CASSWGANSYEQYF
v_gene: TRBV7-9; abundance: .; d_gene: TRBD2; j_gene: TRBJ2-3; len: 15; CDR3nt: TGTGCCAGCAGTTTTACTAGCGGGATCACAGATACGCAGTATTTT; CDR3aa: CASSFTSGITDTQYF
v_gene: TRBV20-1; abundance: few; d_gene: .; j_gene: TRBJ1-2; len: 11; CDR3nt: TGCAGTGCTAGAGTCGGGGACGGCTACACCTTC; CDR3aa: CSARVGDGYTF
v_gene: TRBV7-8; abundance: .; d_gene: .; j_gene: TRBJ2-1; len: 16; CDR3nt: TGTGCCAGCAGCTTAGTGTACAGGTCCGATTTCGGTGAGCAGTTCTTC; CDR3aa: CASSLVYRSDFGEQFF
v_gene: TRBV28; abundance: .; d_gene: .; j_gene: TRBJ2-7; len: 14; CDR3nt: TGTGCCAGCAGTTTTGGCGGGACAATCTACGAGCAGTACTTC; CDR3aa: CASSFGGTIYEQYF
v_gene: TRBV5-4; abundance: .; d_gene: TRBD2; j_gene: TRBJ2-4; len: 16; CDR3nt: TGTGCCAGCAGTTTAAGCGGGAGTGTTGCCAAAAACATTCAGTACTTC; CDR3aa: CASSLSGSVAKNIQYF
v_gene: TRBV5-1; abundance: .; d_gene: .; j_gene: TRBJ2-1; len: 18; CDR3nt: TGCGCCAGCAGCTTCGCCGAAATAGCCCATAGCTCCTACAATGAGCAGTTCTTC; CDR3aa: CASSFAEIAHSSYNEQFF
v_gene: TRBV9; abundance: .; d_gene: TRBD1; j_gene: TRBJ1-3; len: 16; CDR3nt: TGTGCCAGCAGCCCATCCGGGACAGGGTCAGGAAACACCATATATTTT; CDR3aa: CASSPSGTGSGNTIYF
v_gene: TRBV6-1; abundance: .; d_gene: TRBD2; j_gene: TRBJ2-1; len: 18; CDR3nt: TGTGCCAGCAGTGAAGCGCTTGAGGGGACTAGCAGCTTTAGTGAGCAGTTCTTC; CDR3aa: CASSEALEGTSSFSEQFF
v_gene: TRBV2; abundance: .; d_gene: .; j_gene: TRBJ2-2; len: 12; CDR3nt: TGTGCCAGTAGTAGTTACACCGGGGAGCTGTTTTTT; CDR3aa: CASSSYTGELFF
v_gene: TRBV15; abundance: .; d_gene: .; j_gene: TRBJ2-2; len: 15; CDR3nt: TGTGCCACCAGCAGAGAGGGGTCGAACACCGGGGAGCTGTTTTTT; CDR3aa: CATSREGSNTGELFF
v_gene: TRBV12-2; abundance: once; d_gene: .; j_gene: TRBJ1-5; len: 16; CDR3nt: TGTGCAAGTCGCTCCAGGAAGGACTCCATCGTCCTGCCCCAGCATTTT; CDR3aa: CASRSRKDSIVLPQHF
v_gene: TRBV9; abundance: .; d_gene: .; j_gene: TRBJ1-5; len: 13; CDR3nt: TGTGCCAGCAGCGTATCAGGGAATCAGCCCCAGCATTTT; CDR3aa: CASSVSGNQPQHF
v_gene: TRBV4-2; abundance: .; d_gene: .; j_gene: TRBJ2-7; len: 16; CDR3nt: TGTGCCAGCAGCCAAGCTCCCCTAAGGTCGGGAGACGAGCAGTACTTC; CDR3aa: CASSQAPLRSGDEQYF
v_gene: TRBV4-1; abundance: .; d_gene: .; j_gene: TRBJ2-7; len: 14; CDR3nt: TGCGCCAGCAGCCAAGGGGGAACAGTCTACGAGCAGTACTTC; CDR3aa: CASSQGGTVYEQYF
v_gene: TRBV28; abundance: .; d_gene: .; j_gene: TRBJ1-1; len: 13; CDR3nt: TGTGCCAGCAGTTTAGGACAGAACACTGAAGCTTTCTTT; CDR3aa: CASSLGQNTEAFF
v_gene: TRBV2; abundance: .; d_gene: .; j_gene: TRBJ2-7; len: 12; CDR3nt: TGTGCCAGCACCGAAGGAATGAACGAGCAGTACTTC; CDR3aa: CASTEGMNEQYF
v_gene: TRBV6-4; abundance: .; d_gene: .; j_gene: TRBJ2-7; len: 14; CDR3nt: TGTGCCAGCACCGGTCCTGGGAAGACCTACGAGCAGTACTTC; CDR3aa: CASTGPGKTYEQYF
v_gene: TRBV28; abundance: .; d_gene: .; j_gene: TRBJ2-7; len: 16; CDR3nt: TGTGCCAGCAGTCCACCAGACGGAGCCCTCCCCTACGAGCAGTACTTC; CDR3aa: CASSPPDGALPYEQYF
v_gene: TRBV6-6; abundance: .; d_gene: .; j_gene: TRBJ2-5; len: 13; CDR3nt: TGTGCCAGCAAGGAGGGCGGTAGGGAGACCCAGTACTTC; CDR3aa: CASKEGGRETQYF
v_gene: TRBV2; abundance: .; d_gene: .; j_gene: TRBJ1-4; len: 14; CDR3nt: TGTGCCAGCAGGCAGGATACAACTAATGAAAAACTGTTTTTT; CDR3aa: CASRQDTTNEKLFF
v_gene: TRBV15; abundance: .; d_gene: TRBD2; j_gene: TRBJ2-1; len: 14; CDR3nt: TGTGCCACCAGCAGGCTAGCGGGACCCCATGAGCAGTTCTTC; CDR3aa: CATSRLAGPHEQFF
v_gene: TRBV2; abundance: .; d_gene: .; j_gene: TRBJ2-1; len: 15; CDR3nt: TGTGCCATCATAGGAACGGGAAGGGGCTACAATGAGCAGTTCTTC; CDR3aa: CAIIGTGRGYNEQFF
v_gene: TRBV6-1; abundance: .; d_gene: .; j_gene: TRBJ2-7; len: 13; CDR3nt: TGTGCCAGCTCAGGATCGACTGCGCCCGAGCAGTACTTC; CDR3aa: CASSGSTAPEQYF
v_gene: TRBV21-1; abundance: .; d_gene: .; j_gene: TRBJ2-7; len: 12; CDR3nt: TGTGCCAGCAGCAAACCAATCTACGAGCAGTACTTC; CDR3aa: CASSKPIYEQYF
v_gene: TRBV5-6; abundance: once; d_gene: TRBD2; j_gene: TRBJ2-3; len: 16; CDR3nt: TGTGCCAGCAGCTTGGCGCTAGCGGGAGGCACAGATACGCAGTATTTT; CDR3aa: CASSLALAGGTDTQYF
v_gene: TRBV29-1; abundance: .; d_gene: TRBD2; j_gene: TRBJ2-5; len: 14; CDR3nt: TGCAGCGTTGTCGGACTAGCGGGATCCGAGACCCAGTACTTC; CDR3aa: CSVVGLAGSETQYF